The T cell receptor beta chain described here comes from a study of B cell selection in AIRE deficiency. Sequencing was performed with immunoSEQ multiplex PCR; in TCRdb, only in-frame clones are kept and a portion is missing. Seen here are some 27,000 clones, 95% to 96% observed once, and the top ten hold over 0.2%. Sorting defined conventional CD4 T cells as CD4+CD127+. Per germline, CDR1 MNHEY and CDR2 SVGAGI. CDR3 length equals 12 residues. With 6 bases removed from V and 10 bases from J, the gap between germline ends came to 12 bases. This sequence originates from a human donor in good health. The chain is built from TRBV6-5 and TRBJ1-4; no clear D gene. The specimen sequenced was CD4+CD127+ conventional T cells sorted from PBMCs. The CDR3, as DNA: TGTGCCAGCAGCCACGGGGAGGGAAAACTGTTTTTT. This codes for CASSHGEGKLFF.